This TCR beta chain was recovered during a study of OX40 agonist ivuxolimab in advanced cancers. Study context: Averaging about 60 years in age, with a range of about 20 to 90, the cohort was 65% to 85% male. Notes on the study in general: Among the lowest peripheral clonal expansion occurred in 0.1-3.0 mg/kg partial responders. Also present in some nonresponders was a low level of normalized T-cell clonal expansion.

Concerning this clone: The antigen remains unidentified.

Sequencing was performed with immunoSEQ multiplex PCR; in TCRdb, only in-frame clones are kept and a portion is missing. The sample holds some 71,000 clones; about four fifths are singletons and the top ten take around 8%. The CDR3 spans 15 residues. Trimming took 3 bases from V and 5 from J, leaving 16 bases between them. Germline V gene lookup returns CDR1 SGHDN and CDR2 FVKESK. This chain connects TRBV14 to TRBJ2-5, with D maybe TRBD2 (5 bases). The sample in question was CD4+ or CD8+ T cells sorted from blood, obtained in a trial of the OX40 agonist ivuxolimab. The TCR was taken from an adult with an advanced solid tumor such as melanoma, head and neck, liver or kidney cancer. The CDR3 protein is CASSQTRTLRETQYF. DNA of the CDR3: TGTGCCAGCAGCCAGACCCGGACTCTGAGGGAGACCCAGTACTTC.